The sequence of this T cell receptor (beta chain) was determined in a study of vaccination effects on CD4 cells after COVID-19. This CDR3 region has 14 residues. With V trimmed by 5 bases and J by 5 bases, 5 bases remained unmatched. The V gene's germline CDR1 is LNHDA and CDR2 SQIVND (reference sequence). Repertoires were generated with immunoSEQ multiplex PCR, while TCRdb's copy carries only in-frame clones and drops some. Found here are 45,000 to 75,000 clones, approximately 80% of them singletons; the top ten hold approximately 3%. When less than 12 days of culture had elapsed, CD4+ T cells were isolated. As for this clone: Its antigen remains unknown.

The material was CD4+ T cells from PBMCs cultured without peptide, obtained before COVID-19 vaccination. The V and J genes are TRBV19 and TRBJ1-4, with TRBD1 matching 7 bases. The clonotype comes from a human donor who received a COVID-19 vaccine. The CDR3 sequence: CASSEGQPNEKLFF. CDR3 bases: TGTGCCAGTAGTGAGGGACAGCCCAATGAAAAACTGTTTTTT.